The 23 T cell receptor beta chains listed next were all sequenced from one sample in a study of T-cell memory formation after mild COVID-19 (dated by TCRdb to about 2021). Library preparation was by 5' RACE. Sequencing took place on an Illumina NovaSeq 6000. TCRdb reprocessing: public reads trimmed at Q25 with fastp, clones called with MiXCR, in-frame beta chains kept. A single entry per CDR3 protein holds the most common genes and DNA from its merged rows. This sample gives 410,000 or so distinct CDR3 sequences in total; 20% to 25% of them show up just once. The ten largest clonotypes hold around 14% of the sample. Source material: PBMCs or a T cell subset sorted from them (not recorded which). The receptors originated from an adult woman who had mild COVID-19 (a few samples of this study predate the infection). The sample titles of this study are shuffled in the database, so cell type and time point are left out; the donor was told from shared clones.

This clonotype has just a few counts. CDR3 residues: CASKGHEQFF. CDR3 nucleotide sequence: TGTGCCAGCAAAGGCCATGAGCAGTTCTTC. The chain combines TRBV12-3 or TRBV12-4 with TRBJ2-1, with D unclear. V lost 7 bases and J lost 8, with 6 bases in between. This CDR3 is 10 amino acids long.

The V and J genes are TRBV7-9 and TRBJ2-5; 10 nucleotides agree with TRBD2. V shed 5 bases, J shed 5 bases, and the junction held 8 bases outside the gene matches. From germline, CDR1 is SEHNR and CDR2 FQNEAQ (reference sequence). The CDR3 covers 15 residues. The CDR3 sequence is CASSATSGRVETQYF. As DNA, the CDR3 is TGTGCCAGCAGCGCGACCAGCGGGAGGGTTGAGACCCAGTACTTC.

The V call is TRBV29-1, the J call TRBJ1-3; no definite D call. From germline, CDR1 is SQVTM and CDR2 ANQGSEA. The CDR3 length is 12 residues. The germline V and J ends were trimmed by 3 bases and 4 bases, with 7 bases remaining between them. CDR3 residues: CSVDTPGNTIYF. In DNA form, the CDR3 reads TGCAGCGTTGATACCCCCGGAAACACCATATATTTT.

This chain uses TRBV7-2 with TRBJ2-5; 9 bases match TRBD1. The CDR3 consists of 15 residues. Per germline, CDR1 SGHTA and CDR2 FQGNSA. V lost 5 bases to trimming and J lost 4 bases; unmatched junction nucleotides: 8. In DNA form, the CDR3 reads TGTGCCAGCAGCCCCCAGACAGGGGGGGGAGAGACCCAGTACTTC. This sequence encodes CASSPQTGGGETQYF.

The rearrangement joins TRBV2 to TRBJ1-6; a possible D gene is TRBD1 (5 bases). Germline CDR1 and CDR2: SNHLY and FYNNEI. The V and J ends lost 1 base and 14 bases respectively, with 15 bases between them. The CDR3 is 14 residues long. CDR3 DNA: TGTGCCAGCAGTGAAGGGGGAAGGGGTCGCACCCTCCACTTT. This encodes CASSEGGRGRTLHF.

This clonotype has ten or more counts. J is TRBJ2-7 and V is TRBV18; D is perhaps TRBD2 (6 bases). Germline-derived CDR1 and CDR2 are KGHSH and LQKENI. Trimming shortened V by 1 base and J by 0 bases, and 13 bases separated the two germline ends. The CDR3 spans 16 residues. This CDR3 is CASSPRAGIDSYEQYF. The CDR3 DNA reads TGTGCCAGCTCACCACGGGCGGGAATCGACTCCTACGAGCAGTACTTC.

The chain links TRBV20-1 to TRBJ1-1, with a tentative D call TRBD1 (6 bases). The ends were cut back, 6 bases at V and 2 bases at J, with 19 bases in the middle. Germline V lookup: CDR1 DFQATT, CDR2 SNEGSKA (reference sequence). This CDR3 has 15 amino acids. The CDR3 DNA follows: TGCAGTGCGCCTCGAGGGGGATTAACCAACACTGAAGCTTTCTTT. Translating gives CSAPRGGLTNTEAFF.

There are a few counts of this clonotype. The chain carries TRBV7-2 and TRBJ2-1; 12 bases agree with TRBD2. Germline V lookup: CDR1 SGHTA, CDR2 FQGNSA. The J segment lost 1 base and the V segment lost 3 bases, leaving 7 bases of the junction unmatched. The CDR3 spans 18 residues. CDR3 loop: CASSFLAGGWGSYNEQFF. The CDR3 coding sequence is TGTGCCAGCAGCTTTCTAGCGGGAGGGTGGGGTTCCTACAATGAGCAGTTCTTC. Complete variable domain (other parts from reference TRBV7-2 and TRBJ2-1): GAGVSQSPSNKVTEKGKDVELRCDPISGHTALYWYRQSLGQGLEFLIYFQGNSAPDKSGLPSDRFSAERTGGSVSTLTIQRTQQEDSAVYLCASSFLAGGWGSYNEQFFGPGTRLTVL.

This rearrangement joins TRBV12-3 or TRBV12-4 to TRBJ2-5; maybe TRBD1 (5 bases). V lost 5 bases and J lost 5, with 12 bases in between. The CDR3 contains 13 residues. The CDR3 region is CASSQPHRETQYF. The DNA of the CDR3 is TGTGCCAGCAGTCAACCCCACAGGGAGACCCAGTACTTC.

This chain joins TRBV12-3 or TRBV12-4 and TRBJ2-6; 7 bases align to TRBD1. J lost 2 bases, V lost 5 bases, and 3 bases had no gene match. CDR3 length: 15 amino acids. CDR3 sequence (DNA): TGTGCCAGCAGTCTCGACAGGGCTGGGGCCAACGTCCTGACTTTC. Protein product: CASSLDRAGANVLTF.

J is TRBJ2-1 and V is TRBV5-1; 9 bases are shared with TRBD1. Germline assignment: CDR1 SGHRS and CDR2 YFSETQ. With V trimmed by 4 bases and J by 2 bases, 4 bases remained unmatched. The CDR3 loop spans 15 amino acids. The CDR3 nucleotides are TGCGCCAGCAGCGTCGGACAGGGGCCCTACAATGAGCAGTTCTTC. Translation: CASSVGQGPYNEQFF.

The chain recombines TRBV5-1 with TRBJ2-5, with 8 positions matching TRBD2. CDR3 length: 15 residues. With 5 bases clipped from V and 1 base from J, the junction kept 7 bases outside the gene matches. Germline V gene sequence: CDR1 SGHRS, CDR2 YFSETQ. The CDR3 DNA follows: TGCGCCAGCAGTCTCTCTAGCGGGTTCCAAGAGACCCAGTACTTC. Protein sequence: CASSLSSGFQETQYF.

The DNA of the CDR3 is TGTGCCACCAGTGATATGGACAGGGCCGGGGAGCTGTTTTTT. The encoded protein is CATSDMDRAGELFF. J is TRBJ2-2 and V is TRBV24-1; 8 bases agree with TRBD1. Germline V gene lookup returns CDR1 KGHDR and CDR2 SFDVKD. CDR3 length: 14 amino acids. The ends lost 3 bases at V and 6 bases at J; junction bases unmatched: 2.

The chain carries TRBV13 and TRBJ2-1; 10 bases match TRBD1. This CDR3 contains 20 residues. Unmatched junction bases numbered 21, after V lost 5 bases and J lost 5 bases. Looked up from germline, CDR1 is PRHDT and CDR2 is FYEKMQ (reference sequence). CDR3 sequence: CASSPRDRGEMGSPNNEQFF. The DNA for the CDR3 is TGTGCCAGCAGCCCCCGGGACAGGGGAGAAATGGGATCTCCGAACAATGAGCAGTTCTTC.

This clonotype was counted many times. This chain uses TRBV11-3 with TRBJ2-7; no reliable D call. Germline CDR1 SGHNT, CDR2 YENEEA. The CDR3 loop spans 16 amino acids. Trimming pared 0 bases from V and 0 bases from J, leaving 12 bases between. The CDR3, as DNA: TGTGCCAGCAGCTTAGATCCGGGTACGAGCTCCTACGAGCAGTACTTC. Protein sequence: CASSLDPGTSSYEQYF.

The V gene is TRBV12-3 or TRBV12-4, the J gene TRBJ2-3, with no clear D. The CDR3 covers 12 residues. The V gene lost 3 bases and the J gene lost 14 bases, with 15 bases spanning the gap. The CDR3 DNA reads as TGTGCCAGCAGTTTCGGTCCCCCAGGATCGTATTTT. This translates into CASSFGPPGSYF.

V usage is TRBV7-3 and J usage is TRBJ2-1; 9 nucleotides align to TRBD2. CDR3 size: 15 residues. The V segment lost 1 base and the J segment 8 bases; nucleotides outside the gene matches: 6. Germline loops: CDR1 SGHTA, CDR2 FQGTGA. Here the CDR3 reads CASSLRGLAVDEQFF. The DNA of the CDR3 is TGTGCCAGCAGCTTAAGGGGACTAGCTGTGGATGAGCAGTTCTTC.

This clonotype was found a few times. The rearrangement uses TRBV5-1 and TRBJ1-1, with D maybe TRBD1 (6 bases). CDR3 length equals 13 residues. V was trimmed by 3 bases and J by 5 bases, leaving 11 bases between them. Germline V gene sequence: CDR1 SGHRS, CDR2 YFSETQ. The CDR3 loop is CASSWGGATEAFF. CDR3 DNA sequence: TGCGCCAGCAGCTGGGGGGGGGCAACTGAAGCTTTCTTT.

This clonotype showed up just a few times. The chain carries TRBV18 and TRBJ1-1; 8 bases line up with TRBD1. This CDR3 is 15 amino acids long. Germline V gene data show CDR1 as KGHSH and CDR2 as LQKENI. Trimming removed 0 bases from V and 1 base from J; junction bases left unmatched: 1. CDR3 DNA: TGTGCCAGCTCACCACCTGACAGGGGGAACACTGAAGCTTTCTTT. This encodes CASSPPDRGNTEAFF.

The V call is TRBV2, the J call TRBJ2-2, with D possibly matching TRBD2 (5 bases). Per the germline V gene, CDR1 is SNHLY and CDR2 is FYNNEI. The CDR3 is 15 residues long. The ends were cut back, 3 bases at V and 1 base at J, with 9 bases in the middle. The CDR3 region is CASSDDGVNTGELFF. The DNA of the CDR3 is TGTGCCAGCAGTGATGACGGGGTGAACACCGGGGAGCTGTTTTTT.

This clonotype was recorded a few times. The V and J genes are TRBV2 and TRBJ1-5; 10 bases are a match to TRBD1. From germline, CDR1 is SNHLY and CDR2 FYNNEI. The CDR3 loop spans 14 amino acids. V lost 6 bases and J lost 2; bases outside the gene matches: 1. The CDR3 protein is CASRGQGGNQPQHF. The CDR3 region has the DNA TGTGCCAGCAGAGGACAGGGGGGCAATCAGCCCCAGCATTTT.

V and J are TRBV20-1 and TRBJ2-1; 8 positions agree with TRBD2. V lost 5 bases to trimming and J lost 10 bases; unmatched junction nucleotides: 7. This CDR3 contains 12 residues. Germline values: CDR1 DFQATT, CDR2 SNEGSKA (reference sequence). CDR3 in amino acids: CSAGQRGSEQFF. In DNA form, the CDR3 reads TGCAGTGCTGGACAGCGGGGGAGCGAGCAGTTCTTC.

The chain joins TRBV14 to TRBJ2-1; 7 bases map to TRBD1. V shed 4 bases and J 4 bases; nucleotides not matched to a gene: 7. Germline CDR1 is SGHDN and CDR2 is FVKESK. The CDR3 is made up of 15 amino acids. CDR3 region: CASSRSGTVYNEQFF. In nucleotides, the CDR3 is TGTGCCAGCAGCCGATCCGGGACAGTTTACAATGAGCAGTTCTTC.